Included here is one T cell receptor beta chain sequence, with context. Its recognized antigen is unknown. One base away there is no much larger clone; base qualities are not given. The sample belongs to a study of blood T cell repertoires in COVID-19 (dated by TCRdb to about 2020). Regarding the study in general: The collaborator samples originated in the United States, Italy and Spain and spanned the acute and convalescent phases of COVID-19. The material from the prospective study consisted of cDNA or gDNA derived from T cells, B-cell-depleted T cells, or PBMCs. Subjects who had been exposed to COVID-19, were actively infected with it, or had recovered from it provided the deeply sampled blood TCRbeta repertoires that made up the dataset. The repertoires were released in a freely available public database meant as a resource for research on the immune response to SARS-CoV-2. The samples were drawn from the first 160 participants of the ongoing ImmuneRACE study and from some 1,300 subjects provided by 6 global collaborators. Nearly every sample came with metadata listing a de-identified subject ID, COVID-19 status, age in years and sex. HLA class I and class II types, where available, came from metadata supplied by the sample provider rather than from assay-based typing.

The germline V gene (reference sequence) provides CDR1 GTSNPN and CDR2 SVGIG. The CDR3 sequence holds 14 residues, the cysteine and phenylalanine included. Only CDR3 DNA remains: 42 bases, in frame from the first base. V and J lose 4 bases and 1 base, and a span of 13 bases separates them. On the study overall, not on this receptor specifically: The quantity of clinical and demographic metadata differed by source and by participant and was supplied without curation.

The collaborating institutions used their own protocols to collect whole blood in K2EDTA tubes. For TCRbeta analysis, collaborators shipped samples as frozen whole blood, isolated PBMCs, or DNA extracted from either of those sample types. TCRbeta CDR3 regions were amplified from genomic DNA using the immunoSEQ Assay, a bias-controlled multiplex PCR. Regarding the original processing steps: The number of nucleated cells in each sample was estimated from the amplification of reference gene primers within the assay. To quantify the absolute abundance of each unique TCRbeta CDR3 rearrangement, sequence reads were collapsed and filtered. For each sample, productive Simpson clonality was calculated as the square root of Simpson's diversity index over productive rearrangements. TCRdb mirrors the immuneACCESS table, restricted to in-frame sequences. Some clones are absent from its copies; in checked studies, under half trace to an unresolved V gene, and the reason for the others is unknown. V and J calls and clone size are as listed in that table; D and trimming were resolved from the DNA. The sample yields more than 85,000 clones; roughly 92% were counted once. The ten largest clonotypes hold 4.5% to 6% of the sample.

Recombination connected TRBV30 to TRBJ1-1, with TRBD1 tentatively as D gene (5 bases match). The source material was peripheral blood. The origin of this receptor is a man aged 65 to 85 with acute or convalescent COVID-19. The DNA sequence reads TGTGCCTGGATAGTGTGGGGCAAGAACACTGAAGCTTTCTTT. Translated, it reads CAWIVWGKNTEAFF.